The next 22 T cell receptor beta chains were all read from a single sample in a study of blood T cell repertoires in COVID-19. Libraries were prepared by immunoSEQ multiplex PCR; TCRdb keeps only in-frame clonotypes and omits some of them. The sample carries 65,000 to 85,000 clones, about three quarters recorded once. The sample was peripheral blood. These receptors originate from a man aged 50-60 years with active or convalescent COVID-19.

This clone came up a few times. The genes are TRBV29-1 and TRBJ1-1; 8 bases line up with TRBD1. The trim removed 2 bases at V and 4 bases at J, leaving 3 bases unmatched. CDR1 and CDR2 from the germline V gene are SQVTM and ANQGSEA. The CDR3 covers 13 residues. For the CDR3, the DNA is TGCAGCGTTGAAATGGGACAGGCCACTGAAGCTTTCTTT. Residues: CSVEMGQATEAFF.

This clone came up once. One base away lies a much larger clone, so this may be a sequencing read error. This chain joins TRBV12-3 or TRBV12-4 and TRBJ2-1, with unresolved D. This CDR3 contains 11 residues. Trimming shortened V by 6 bases and J by 4 bases, and 4 bases separated the two germline ends. The CDR3 is CASRLYNEQFF. The CDR3 nucleotides read TGTGCCAGCAGGCTATACAATGAGCAGTTCTTC.

The genes are TRBV2 and TRBJ1-5, with TRBD1 matching 9 bases. In germline, CDR1 is SNHLY, CDR2 FYNNEI. The CDR3 spans 14 residues. After removal of 7 bases from V and 7 bases from J, the junction contained 8 bases not matched to a gene. In DNA form, the CDR3 reads TGTGCCAGCACGAGGGGACAGGGAAACCAGCCCCAGCATTTT. This gives the protein CASTRGQGNQPQHF.

The chain combines TRBV12-2 with TRBJ2-7; TRBD2 is the table's D call and was not checked against the DNA. TRBV12-2 is shown as a pseudogene. The CDR3 length is 16 residues. The CDR3 sequence is CASRFRRGDSSYEQYF. In nucleotides, the CDR3 is TGTGCAAGTCGCTTCAGGCGGGGGGACTCCTCCTACGAGCAGTACTTC.

V is TRBV4-3 and J is TRBJ1-3, with 8 bases matching TRBD1. The CDR3 is 16 amino acids. Trimming at V came to 3 bases and at J to 1 base, leaving 5 bases not matched to a gene. Germline CDR1 LGHNA, CDR2 YSLEER. The CDR3 region is CASSQDREVSGNTIYF. The CDR3 DNA is TGCGCCAGCAGCCAGGACAGGGAAGTATCTGGAAACACCATATATTTT.

The chain combines TRBV5-4 with TRBJ2-5, with D possibly being TRBD1 (6 bases). Germline lookup yields CDR1 SGHNT and CDR2 YYREEE (reference sequence). The length of the CDR3 is 13 residues. V lost 0 bases and J 7 bases, leaving 10 bases between the germline ends. CDR3 sequence (DNA): TGTGCCAGCAGCTTGGCACAGGGAAGGACCCAGTACTTC. Amino acid sequence: CASSLAQGRTQYF.

The V gene is TRBV3-1 (or the pseudogene TRBV3-2), the J gene TRBJ2-5; TRBD2 matches 10 bases. The CDR3 extends over 16 amino acids. V lost 8 bases, J lost 1 base, and 10 bases stayed unmatched. Germline V gene data show CDR1 as LGHDT and CDR2 as YNNKEL (reference sequence). This chain's CDR3 is CASEPSGGVTQETQYF. The CDR3 DNA is TGTGCCAGCGAGCCTAGCGGGGGAGTGACCCAAGAGACCCAGTACTTC.

The chain has TRBV2 and TRBJ1-2; no clear D. Trimming took 3 bases from V and 2 from J, leaving 4 bases between them. The CDR3 totals 12 residues. Germline lookup yields CDR1 SNHLY and CDR2 FYNNEI. CDR3 DNA: TGTGCCAGCAGTGACAGAAACTATGGCTACACCTTC. Protein: CASSDRNYGYTF.

V and J are TRBV20-1 and TRBJ2-2, with TRBD2 matching 9 bases. Germline assignment: CDR1 DFQATT and CDR2 SNEGSKA (reference sequence). The CDR3 has 16 residues. Trimming at V came to 3 bases and at J to 3 bases, leaving 8 bases not matched to a gene. CDR3 in DNA: TGCAGTGCTAGTAACCTAGCGGGGACCGACACCGGGGAGCTGTTTTTT. It is translated as CSASNLAGTDTGELFF.

The V and J genes are TRBV6-5 and TRBJ1-5, with a possible D match to TRBD1 (6 bases). V lost 4 bases, J lost 0 bases, and 10 bases lay in between. CDR3 length: 15 amino acids. Germline CDR1 reads MNHEY; CDR2 reads SVGAGI. CDR3 in amino acids: CASSSDSYSNQPQHF. CDR3 sequence (DNA): TGTGCCAGCAGTTCGGACAGCTATAGCAATCAGCCCCAGCATTTT.

This clone occurred a few times. The chain is built from TRBV5-1 and TRBJ1-3; the D gene is possibly TRBD1 (5 bases). Germline CDR1 reads SGHRS; CDR2 reads YFSETQ. This CDR3 contains 16 residues. V was cut by 4 bases and J by 0 bases, with 14 bases left in between. The CDR3 nucleotides are TGCGCCAGCAGCCCGGGACTCAAGAGCTCTGGAAACACCATATATTTT. It codes for CASSPGLKSSGNTIYF.

The rearrangement joins TRBV7-6 to TRBJ1-6; no clear D. Germline CDR1 SGHVS, CDR2 FNYEAQ. Trimming stripped 5 bases from V and 7 bases from J, with 15 bases between. The CDR3 has 15 residues. CDR3 nucleotide sequence: TGTGCCAGCAGCCGTATAGGCGCGGAGAATTCACCCCTCCACTTT. Translated, it gives CASSRIGAENSPLHF.

The V and J genes are TRBV6-5 and TRBJ2-7, with D perhaps TRBD1 (5 bases). Trimming stripped 7 bases from V and 6 bases from J, with 13 bases between. The CDR3 sequence is 12 residues long. In germline, CDR1 is MNHEY, CDR2 SVGAGI. CDR3 residues: CASKPGQGEQYF. In DNA form, the CDR3 reads TGTGCCAGCAAGCCAGGGCAAGGCGAGCAGTACTTC.

This clone came up once. The genes are TRBV6-6 and TRBJ2-3; the match to TRBD2 covers 8 bases. This CDR3 has 18 amino acids. With 5 bases clipped from V and 0 bases from J, the junction kept 13 bases outside the gene matches. Germline CDR1 MNHNY, CDR2 SVGAGI (reference sequence). CDR3 loop: CASSPGRGGGLSTDTQYF. In nucleotides, the CDR3 is TGTGCCAGCAGTCCAGGCCGGGGCGGGGGGCTCAGCACAGATACGCAGTATTTT.

This clone was seen only once. The gene calls are TRBV18 and TRBJ2-7; 9 positions agree with TRBD1. Trimming at V came to 5 bases and at J to 2 bases, leaving 4 bases not matched to a gene. The CDR3 is made up of 14 amino acids. Per the germline V gene, CDR1 is KGHSH and CDR2 is LQKENI. In DNA, the CDR3 is TGTGCCAGCTCAGAGGGACAGGGTCCCTACGAGCAGTACTTC. It specifies CASSEGQGPYEQYF.

V usage is TRBV5-1 and J usage is TRBJ2-3, with 8 bases aligning to TRBD1. V lost 4 bases to trimming and J lost 1 base; unmatched junction nucleotides: 8. The CDR3 totals 16 residues. The germline V gene encodes CDR1 SGHRS and CDR2 YFSETQ. The CDR3 reads CASSPLTTGGTDTQYF. In DNA, the CDR3 is TGCGCCAGCAGCCCGTTGACGACAGGGGGCACAGATACGCAGTATTTT.

The V call is TRBV27, the J call TRBJ1-2; 7 nucleotides align to TRBD1. CDR3 length: 15 amino acids. Trimming took 5 bases from V and 2 from J; bases not matched to a gene: 8. Germline V gene lookup returns CDR1 MNHEY and CDR2 SMNVEV (reference sequence). CDR3: CASSLLGGPNYGYTF. The CDR3 DNA sequence: TGTGCCAGCAGTCTGTTAGGGGGCCCCAACTATGGCTACACCTTC.

V is TRBV30 and J is TRBJ2-1, with D possibly being TRBD1 (6 bases). The V gene lost 0 bases and the J gene lost 10 bases, with 13 bases spanning the gap. Per the germline V gene, CDR1 is GTSNPN and CDR2 is SVGIG (reference sequence). The length of the CDR3 is 13 residues. Here the CDR3 reads CAWSVQGEGEQFF. CDR3 coding DNA: TGTGCCTGGAGTGTACAGGGTGAGGGCGAGCAGTTCTTC.

J is TRBJ1-2 and V is TRBV6-5, with D possibly TRBD1 on 6 matching bases. The V end was cut by 2 bases, the J end by 2 bases, with 9 bases between. Germline V gene lookup returns CDR1 MNHEY and CDR2 SVGAGI. This CDR3 is built from 14 residues. The CDR3 protein is CASSYRDTNYGYTF. CDR3 DNA: TGTGCCAGCAGTTACCGGGACACGAACTATGGCTACACCTTC.

The chain joins TRBV7-3 to TRBJ1-2; 8 bases fit TRBD1. Trimming cost V 7 bases and J 4 bases; bases outside gene matches: 11. The CDR3 consists of 15 residues. Germline V CDR1 and CDR2: SGHTA, FQGTGA. In nucleotides, the CDR3 is TGTGCCAGCACAGACGACAGGGGACATAGCTATGGCTACACCTTC. Translation: CASTDDRGHSYGYTF.

This clone turned up a few times. The rearrangement uses TRBV12-5 and TRBJ2-7; weak D call: TRBD1 (6 bases). Germline values: CDR1 LGHNT, CDR2 FRNRAP. Between the trimmed V and J ends, which lost 5 bases and 9 bases, there was a span of 14 bases. The CDR3 covers 12 residues. In DNA form, the CDR3 reads TGTGCTAGTGGTCGACAGGATTCTGGGCAGTACTTC. Its translation: CASGRQDSGQYF.

This clone was seen only a few times. The rearrangement uses TRBV5-6 and TRBJ2-5; D is undetermined. The length of the CDR3 is 11 residues. Germline assignment: CDR1 SGHDT and CDR2 YYEEEE. V was trimmed by 6 bases and J by 1 base, leaving 4 bases between them. For the CDR3, the DNA is TGTGCCAGCACTTTCCAAGAGACCCAGTACTTC. It translates to CASTFQETQYF.